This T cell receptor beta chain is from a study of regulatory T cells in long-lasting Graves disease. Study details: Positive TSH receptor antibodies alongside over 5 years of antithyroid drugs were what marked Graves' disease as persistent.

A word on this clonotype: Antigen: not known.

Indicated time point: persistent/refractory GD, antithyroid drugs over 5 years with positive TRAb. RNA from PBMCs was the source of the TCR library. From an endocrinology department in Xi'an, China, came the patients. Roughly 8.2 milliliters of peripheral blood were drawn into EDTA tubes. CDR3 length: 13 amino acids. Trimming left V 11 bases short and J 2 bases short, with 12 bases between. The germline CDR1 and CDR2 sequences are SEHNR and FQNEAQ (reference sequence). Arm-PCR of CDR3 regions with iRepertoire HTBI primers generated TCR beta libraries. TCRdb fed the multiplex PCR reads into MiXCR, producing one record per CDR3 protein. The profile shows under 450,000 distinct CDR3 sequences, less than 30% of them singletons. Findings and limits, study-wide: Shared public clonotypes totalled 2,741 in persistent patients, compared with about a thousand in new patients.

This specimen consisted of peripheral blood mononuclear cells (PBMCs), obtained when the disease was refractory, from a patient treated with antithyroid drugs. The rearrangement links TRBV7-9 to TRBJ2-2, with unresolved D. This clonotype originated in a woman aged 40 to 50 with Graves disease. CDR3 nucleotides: TGTGCCCCTCACGGAACAAACACCGGGGAGCTGTTTTTT. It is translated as CAPHGTNTGELFF.